The sequence of this T cell receptor (beta chain) was determined in a study of cytomegalovirus exposure and HLA in healthy donors. Study-wide context: Earlier, 110 million or so unique TCR beta sequences were recovered from around 200 million T cells by an analysis. Study-level results: The presence/absence work took it that sequencing depth was about the same across donors. In a later analysis, V- and J-gene trimming of beta chains associated with a DCLRE1C missense variant, replicated independently.

In germline, CDR1 is WSHSY, CDR2 SAAADI. The V gene lost 3 bases and the J gene lost 5 bases, with 11 bases spanning the gap. The CDR3 extends over 13 amino acids. In the case of this clone: Its antigen remains unknown.

PCR was performed using 60 Vbeta and 13 Jbeta primers. Sequencing used immunoSEQ multiplex PCR; TCRdb keeps in-frame clones, though not all of them. The sample has over 150,000 clones, 84% seen once; the top ten hold about 0.39%. The material sequenced was PBMCs. The chain uses TRBV10-2 and TRBJ2-7; D gene unclear. The source is a boy under 10 years old in good health and CMV-seronegative. CDR3: CASSDGSNNEQYF. The CDR3 region has the DNA TGCGCCAGCAGTGACGGTAGTAATAACGAGCAGTACTTC.